These 6 T cell receptor beta chains were all obtained from the same sample, sequenced in a study of response to subunit inactivated influenza vaccine. TCRdb redid the calling of the RT-PCR reads with MiXCR, one entry per CDR3 protein. The table shows 600,000 to 850,000 distinct CDR3 sequences, with 11% to 15% occurring only once. Material: PBMCs from blood, obtained roughly 15 days before vaccination. The receptors come from a man aged 50-60 years who received an inactivated influenza vaccine.

The chain has TRBV20-1 and TRBJ2-7, with 9 bases identical to TRBD2. The germline gives CDR1 DFQATT, CDR2 SNEGSKA (reference sequence). CDR3 length equals 13 residues. V lost 5 bases, J lost 2 bases, and 4 bases stayed unmatched. CDR3 in DNA: TGCAGTGCTCATAGCGGGAGAGCCTACGAGCAGTACTTC. Translating it yields CSAHSGRAYEQYF.

Ten or more counts support this clonotype. This chain uses TRBV6-1 with TRBJ1-2; possibly TRBD1 for D (5 bases). The germline V and J ends were trimmed by 6 bases and 4 bases, with 12 bases remaining between them. Germline V gives CDR1 MNHNS, CDR2 SASEGT. The CDR3 is 13 residues long. DNA for the CDR3: TGTGCCAGCAGCCCGTCCGACAGCTATGGCTACACCTTC. This gives the protein CASSPSDSYGYTF.

This clonotype was observed a few times. V and J are TRBV7-2 and TRBJ1-2; D remains unclear. There are 11 residues in the CDR3. Germline CDR1 reads SGHTA; CDR2 reads FQGNSA. V was trimmed by 8 bases and J by 2 bases, leaving 6 bases between them. In DNA form, the CDR3 reads TGTGCCAGCGTGGGGAACTATGGCTACACCTTC. Its translation: CASVGNYGYTF.

V usage is TRBV7-2 and J usage is TRBJ2-4; D perhaps matches TRBD1 (6 bases). CDR3 length equals 14 residues. Germline CDR1 is SGHTA and CDR2 is FQGNSA. Trimming took 1 base from V and 6 from J, leaving 10 bases between them. CDR3 nucleotide sequence: TGTGCCAGCAGCTTAGGCTCAGGGGCAAACATTCAGTACTTC. This encodes CASSLGSGANIQYF.

The gene calls are TRBV28 and TRBJ2-5; TRBD1 agrees at 8 bases. CDR3 length equals 18 residues. Germline CDR1 reads MDHEN; CDR2 reads SYDVKM. Trimming removed 3 bases from V and 1 base from J; junction bases left unmatched: 13. For the CDR3, the DNA is TGTGCCAGCAGTTTCGTCCCCCAAAGGACAGGGTCCCAAGAGACCCAGTACTTC. It encodes CASSFVPQRTGSQETQYF. The full variable domain, completed using reference TRBV28 and TRBJ2-5, is DVKVTQSSRYLVKRTGEKVFLECVQDMDHENMFWYRQDPGLGLRLIYFSYDVKMKEKGDIPEGYSVSREKKERFSLILESASTNQTSMYLCASSFVPQRTGSQETQYFGPGTRLLVL.

This clonotype was seen at least ten times. The chain joins TRBV3-1 to TRBJ2-1; 9 bases are a match to TRBD1. The V and J ends lost 4 bases and 1 base, in that order; junction bases with no gene match: 5. Germline values: CDR1 LGHDT, CDR2 YNNKEL (reference sequence). CDR3 length: 16 residues. The CDR3 loop is CASSLGTGRSYNEQFF. CDR3 sequence (DNA): TGTGCCAGCAGCCTTGGGACAGGGAGGTCCTACAATGAGCAGTTCTTC.